The sequence of this T cell receptor (beta chain) was determined in a study of regulatory T cells in long-lasting Graves disease. About the study: Patients newly diagnosed with Graves' had been on antithyroid drugs for under 3 months.

V lost 10 bases to trimming and J lost 2 bases; unmatched junction nucleotides: 22. The CDR3 has 19 amino acids. CDR1 is WSHSY and CDR2 is SAAADI in the germline V gene. With iRepertoire HTBI primers and Arm-PCR of CDR3 regions, TCR beta libraries were built. TCRdb redid the calling of the multiplex PCR reads with MiXCR, one entry per CDR3 protein. The sample yields 420,000 or so distinct CDR3 sequences, over 15% seen once. General observations from the study: Researchers examined only peripheral blood and not thyroid tissue. TCR diversity in persistent Graves' patients was below that of newly diagnosed ones.

Specified time point: newly diagnosed GD, antithyroid drugs for less than 3 months. PBMCs provided the RNA from which the TCR library was made. For this clonotype: Its antigen is not identified.

This same sample was also taken into another study, of T cells in Graves' hyperthyroidism and ophthalmopathy. This second report adds: First-round RT-PCR of the TCR CDR3 relied on the HTBI primer set.

The genes are TRBV10-2 and TRBJ2-3; the match to TRBD1 covers 9 bases. The source was peripheral blood mononuclear cells (PBMCs), collected at new diagnosis, from a patient treated with antithyroid drugs. This sequence was found in a woman younger than 30 with Graves disease. CDR3 in amino acids: CATRPGQGRSYIPTDTQYF. As DNA, the CDR3 is TGCGCCACCCGACCGGGACAGGGCCGATCATACATCCCCACAGATACGCAGTATTTT.